These 26 T cell receptor beta chains came from one sample sequenced in a study of blood T cell repertoires in COVID-19. Produced via immunoSEQ multiplex PCR; TCRdb's table is partial and in-frame only. Of more than 150,000 clones listed, approximately 86% are singletons. Sequenced material: peripheral blood. The source is a woman between 65 and 79 years old with acute or convalescent COVID-19.

This chain's CDR3 is CASSQGVLAETQYF. The CDR3 coding sequence is TGCGCCAGCAGCCAAGGAGTCCTTGCGGAGACCCAGTACTTC. The V call is TRBV4-1, the J call TRBJ2-5, with D unclear. The V end was cut by 1 base, the J end by 5 bases, with 11 bases between. This CDR3 is built from 14 residues. The germline V gene has CDR1 MGHRA and CDR2 YSYEKL.

The chain couples TRBV6-6 to TRBJ1-2; 7 bases map to TRBD1. The CDR3 has 14 residues. CDR1 and CDR2 (germline): MNHNY, SVGAGI (reference sequence). The V gene end was trimmed by 6 bases and the J gene end by 4 bases; junction bases not matched to a gene: 8. The CDR3 loop reads CASRTQGIIYGYTF. The CDR3 nucleotides are TGTGCCAGCAGGACACAGGGGATTATCTATGGCTACACCTTC.

This clone has just a few counts. CDR3 in DNA: TGTGCCAGCAGTTACGGACAGATCATTAGCAATCAGCCCCAGCATTTT. It codes for CASSYGQIISNQPQHF. The rearrangement links TRBV6-2 or TRBV6-3 to TRBJ1-5; tentatively, D is TRBD1 (6 bases). The CDR3 has 16 residues. V shed 2 bases and J shed 0 bases, with 11 bases lying between them. Germline assignment: CDR1 MNHEY and CDR2 SVGEGT.

The chain's CDR3 is CASSFSYRYTF. CDR3 bases: TGTGCCAGCAGTTTTTCATACCGGTACACCTTC. The chain employs TRBV6-2 or TRBV6-3 and TRBJ1-2; D is uncertain. Germline V gene lookup returns CDR1 MNHEY and CDR2 SVGEGT. The CDR3 loop spans 11 amino acids. Trimming left V 4 bases short and J 11 bases short, with 11 bases between.

This clone occurred a few times. This rearrangement joins TRBV7-2 to TRBJ2-7; D possibly corresponds to TRBD2 (5 bases). The germline CDR1 and CDR2 sequences are SGHTA and FQGNSA. Trimming shortened V by 5 bases and J by 2 bases, and 13 bases separated the two germline ends. The CDR3 is made up of 14 amino acids. The DNA for the CDR3 is TGTGCCAGCAGCCCCCGGGGTTTAGCCTACGAGCAGTACTTC. Protein: CASSPRGLAYEQYF.

V and J are TRBV6-5 and TRBJ1-2; 9 bases match TRBD1. The ends lost 0 bases at V and 7 bases at J; junction bases unmatched: 9. Germline V gene sequence: CDR1 MNHEY, CDR2 SVGAGI. This CDR3 spans 16 amino acids. As DNA, the CDR3 is TGTGCCAGCAGTTACTCGGGGGACAGGGTTCCCGGTGGCTACACCTTC. Residues: CASSYSGDRVPGGYTF.

The chain carries TRBV5-6 and TRBJ1-1; D perhaps matches TRBD1 (6 bases). The CDR3 has 15 residues. Germline V gives CDR1 SGHDT, CDR2 YYEEEE. V was pared by 4 bases and J by 3 bases, with 16 bases between. For the CDR3, the DNA is TGTGCCAGCAGCCCAAGTGGGGGGGCGTACACTGAAGCTTTCTTT. Translating gives CASSPSGGAYTEAFF.

The chain links TRBV7-9 to TRBJ1-2; no reliable D call. V was pared by 1 base and J by 0 bases, with 9 bases between. The CDR3 runs 15 residues. Germline V gene lookup returns CDR1 SEHNR and CDR2 FQNEAQ (reference sequence). CDR3 amino acids: CASSLGFATNYGYTF. The DNA of the CDR3 is TGTGCCAGCAGCTTAGGGTTTGCTACTAACTATGGCTACACCTTC.

The V and J genes are TRBV5-1 and TRBJ2-3, with 7 bases lining up with TRBD1. This CDR3 comprises 16 residues. Germline CDR1 is SGHRS and CDR2 is YFSETQ. Trimming removed 4 bases from V and 4 bases from J; junction bases left unmatched: 12. CDR3 protein: CASSPTGTEYPDTQYF. DNA of the CDR3: TGCGCCAGCAGCCCTACCGGGACAGAATATCCAGATACGCAGTATTTT.

J is TRBJ1-6 and V is TRBV11-2; 7 nucleotides agree with TRBD1. Germline assignment: CDR1 SGHAT and CDR2 FQNNGV. The V and J ends lost 5 bases and 9 bases, in that order; junction bases with no gene match: 13. The CDR3 runs 16 residues. CDR3 sequence reads: CASSERSGTDPSPLHF. In DNA, the CDR3 is TGTGCCAGCAGCGAGAGGTCGGGGACAGATCCTTCACCCCTCCACTTT.

The chain has TRBV6-5 and TRBJ1-5; D is perhaps TRBD1 (6 bases). This CDR3 spans 14 amino acids. Looked up from germline, CDR1 is MNHEY and CDR2 is SVGAGI. V shed 6 bases and J shed 0 bases, with 9 bases lying between them. CDR3 sequence (DNA): TGTGCCAGCAGCCGGACAGATAGCAATCAGCCCCAGCATTTT. Residues: CASSRTDSNQPQHF.

This chain joins TRBV2 and TRBJ1-1; 8 bases match TRBD1. Germline V gene data show CDR1 as SNHLY and CDR2 as FYNNEI. V lost 5 bases, J lost 0 bases, and 14 bases stayed unmatched. The CDR3 is made up of 18 amino acids. CDR3 protein: CASSNLVPRTGLNTEAFF. For the CDR3, the DNA is TGTGCCAGCAGTAACTTAGTCCCCCGGACAGGGCTGAACACTGAAGCTTTCTTT. Based on the CDR3 plus reference TRBV2 and TRBJ1-1, the full variable domain is EPEVTQTPSHQVTQMGQEVILRCVPISNHLYFYWYRQILGQKVEFLVSFYNNEISEKSEIFDDQFSVERPDGSNFTLKIRSTKLEDSAMYFCASSNLVPRTGLNTEAFFGQGTRLTVV.

This clone came up a few times. CDR3 DNA sequence: TGTGCCAGCAGCTTGCAGATGGGCGCCTCTGTTCAGCCCCAGCATTTT. It codes for CASSLQMGASVQPQHF. The chain has TRBV5-5 and TRBJ1-5; no clear D. Between the trimmed V and J ends, which lost 1 base and 6 bases, there was a span of 17 bases. Germline V gene data show CDR1 as SGHKS and CDR2 as YYEKEE (reference sequence). The length of the CDR3 is 16 residues.

The rearrangement joins TRBV19 to TRBJ1-5, with TRBD1 matching over 9 bases. CDR3 length: 15 residues. With 3 bases clipped from V and 7 bases from J, the junction kept 7 bases outside the gene matches. CDR1 is LNHDA and CDR2 is SQIVND in the germline V gene (reference sequence). The CDR3 coding sequence is TGTGCCAGTAGTATTTGGGGACAGGGAGGACAGCCCCAGCATTTT. Encoded protein: CASSIWGQGGQPQHF.

V and J are TRBV4-1 and TRBJ2-5; tentatively, D is TRBD1 (6 bases). The CDR3 sequence is 15 residues long. Germline CDR1 reads MGHRA; CDR2 reads YSYEKL. Between the trimmed V and J ends, which lost 1 base and 2 bases, there was a span of 11 bases. Written as DNA, the CDR3 is TGCGCCAGCAGCCAAGGTACAGGGTATCAAGAGACCCAGTACTTC. This translates into CASSQGTGYQETQYF.

The chain links TRBV6-6 to TRBJ1-1; D not certain. The V gene's germline CDR1 is MNHNY and CDR2 SVGAGI (reference sequence). The CDR3 has 14 residues. The germline V and J ends were trimmed by 6 bases and 5 bases, with 16 bases remaining between them. The CDR3 sequence: CASSHAPSWTEAFF. The CDR3 DNA reads TGTGCCAGCAGCCACGCCCCCAGTTGGACTGAAGCTTTCTTT.

The rearrangement uses TRBV24-1 and TRBJ2-1, with 11 bases that match TRBD1. The junction had 7 bases not matched to a gene; V was cut back by 10 bases and J by 6 bases. The CDR3 covers 14 residues. Germline V gives CDR1 KGHDR, CDR2 SFDVKD. CDR3 in amino acids: CATSPGQGGNEQFF. CDR3 coding DNA: TGTGCCACTTCTCCGGGACAGGGGGGCAATGAGCAGTTCTTC.

The chain recombines TRBV3-1 (or the pseudogene TRBV3-2) with TRBJ1-1; no clear D. Germline-derived CDR1 and CDR2 are LGHDT and YNNKEL (reference sequence). The CDR3 contains 13 residues. The V end lost 2 bases, the J end lost 6 bases, and 10 bases lay between the germline ends. Here the CDR3 DNA reads TGTGCCAGCAGCCAATCGGTAAGAGCTGAAGCTTTCTTT. This gives the protein CASSQSVRAEAFF.

The chain recombines TRBV5-5 with TRBJ1-4, with D unclear. V was clipped by 2 bases and J by 2 bases, with 10 bases between them. Germline assignment: CDR1 SGHKS and CDR2 YYEKEE (reference sequence). The CDR3 has 15 residues. CDR3 region: CASSFGIWTNEKLFF. The CDR3 bases are TGTGCCAGCAGCTTCGGGATCTGGACTAATGAAAAACTGTTTTTT.

The V and J genes are TRBV7-6 and TRBJ2-3, with 8 bases lining up with TRBD1. Trimming cost V 5 bases and J 7 bases; bases outside gene matches: 11. This CDR3 spans 15 amino acids. Germline CDR1 SGHVS, CDR2 FNYEAQ. This CDR3 is CASSPRTGIRNTQYF. The CDR3 bases are TGTGCCAGCAGCCCCCGGACAGGGATTCGGAATACGCAGTATTTT. Filled out from reference TRBV7-6 and TRBJ2-3, the complete variable domain reads GAGVSQSPRYKVTKRGQDVALRCDPISGHVSLYWYRQALGQGPEFLTYFNYEAQQDKSGLPNDRFSAERPEGSISTLTIQRTEQRDSAMYRCASSPRTGIRNTQYFGPGTRLTVL.

The chain uses TRBV6-6 and TRBJ1-6; no clear D gene. This CDR3 spans 15 amino acids. V was shortened by 6 bases and J by 0 bases, with 9 bases between the two germline ends. Germline-derived CDR1 and CDR2 are MNHNY and SVGAGI (reference sequence). In DNA form, the CDR3 reads TGTGCCAGCAGGATCGATAGCTCCTATAATTCACCCCTCCACTTT. It specifies CASRIDSSYNSPLHF.

The J gene is TRBJ2-7, the V gene TRBV6-2 or TRBV6-3; D uncertain. The CDR3 loop spans 12 amino acids. Germline CDR1 reads MNHEY; CDR2 reads SVGEGT. The V and J ends lost 3 bases and 6 bases respectively, with 9 bases between them. CDR3 region: CASSYVPVEQYF. CDR3 nucleotide sequence: TGTGCCAGCAGTTATGTTCCCGTCGAGCAGTACTTC.

V and J are TRBV11-2 and TRBJ2-1; 15 nucleotides match TRBD2. This CDR3 has 16 residues. The ends lost 4 bases at V and 4 bases at J; junction bases unmatched: 2. The germline V gene has CDR1 SGHAT and CDR2 FQNNGV. In DNA, the CDR3 is TGTGCCAGCAGCTCGGGACTAGCGGGGGGATACAATGAGCAGTTCTTC. Protein sequence: CASSSGLAGGYNEQFF.

This clone was seen just once. This chain links TRBV6-2 or TRBV6-3 with TRBJ1-5; the match to TRBD1 covers 7 bases. V shed 0 bases and J 9 bases; nucleotides not matched to a gene: 5. CDR1 MNHEY and CDR2 SVGEGT come from the germline V gene. The CDR3 is 14 amino acids. CDR3 sequence reads: CASSYSRGRRPQHF. For the CDR3, the DNA is TGTGCCAGCAGTTACTCCAGGGGGAGGAGGCCCCAGCATTTT.

The V gene is TRBV6-4, the J gene TRBJ2-3; TRBD1 agrees at 7 bases. V shed 5 bases, J shed 4 bases, and the junction held 9 bases outside the gene matches. Germline V gene lookup returns CDR1 MRHNA and CDR2 SNTAGT. The CDR3 contains 15 residues. The CDR3 nucleotides are TGTGCCAGCAGTAGGGACAGATGGGGAGCAGATACGCAGTATTTT. Protein sequence: CASSRDRWGADTQYF.

This CDR3 is CASSVEGGGQPQHF. CDR3 nucleotides: TGTGCCAGCAGTGTAGAAGGGGGGGGTCAGCCCCAGCATTTT. V and J are TRBV2 and TRBJ1-5; maybe TRBD1 (6 bases). The CDR3 has 14 residues. Germline lookup yields CDR1 SNHLY and CDR2 FYNNEI. Trimming pared 4 bases from V and 6 bases from J, leaving 13 bases between.